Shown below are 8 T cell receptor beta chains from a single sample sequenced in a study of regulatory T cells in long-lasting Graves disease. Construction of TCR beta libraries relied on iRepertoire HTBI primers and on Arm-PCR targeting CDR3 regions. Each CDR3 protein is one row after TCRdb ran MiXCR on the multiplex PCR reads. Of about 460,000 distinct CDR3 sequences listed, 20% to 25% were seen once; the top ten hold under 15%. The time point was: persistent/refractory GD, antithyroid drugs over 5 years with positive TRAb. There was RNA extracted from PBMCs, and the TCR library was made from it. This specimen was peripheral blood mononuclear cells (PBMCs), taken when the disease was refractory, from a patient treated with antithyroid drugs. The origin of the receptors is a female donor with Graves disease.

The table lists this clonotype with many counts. The CDR3 region has the DNA TGTGCTACGTCGACAGGGGGAGAGGAGACCCAGTACTTC. It specifies CATSTGGEETQYF. The V call is TRBV12-5, the J call TRBJ2-5; 9 nucleotides agree with TRBD1. Germline CDR1 reads LGHNT; CDR2 reads FRNRAP. V gave up 10 bases and J gave up 5 bases; unmatched junction bases: 8. The CDR3 sequence is 13 residues long.

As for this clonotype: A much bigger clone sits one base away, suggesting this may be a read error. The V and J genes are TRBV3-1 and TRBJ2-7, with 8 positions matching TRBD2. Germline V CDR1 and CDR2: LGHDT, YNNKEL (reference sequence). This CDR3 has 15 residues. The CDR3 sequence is CASSPTSGELYGQYF. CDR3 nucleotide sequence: TGTGCCAGCAGCCCTACTAGCGGTGAACTTTACGGGCAGTACTTC.

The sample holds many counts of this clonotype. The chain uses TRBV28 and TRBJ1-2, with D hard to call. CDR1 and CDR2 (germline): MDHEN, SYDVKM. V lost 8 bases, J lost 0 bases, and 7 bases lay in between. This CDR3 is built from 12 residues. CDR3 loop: CASSTSNYGYTF. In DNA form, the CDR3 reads TGTGCCAGCTCAACTTCTAACTATGGCTACACCTTC.

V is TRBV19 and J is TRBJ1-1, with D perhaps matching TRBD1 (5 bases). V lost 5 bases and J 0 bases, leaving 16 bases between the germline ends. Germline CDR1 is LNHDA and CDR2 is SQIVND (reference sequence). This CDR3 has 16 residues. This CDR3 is CASSYGAQKMNTEAFF. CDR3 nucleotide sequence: TGTGCCAGTAGTTATGGGGCGCAGAAAATGAACACTGAAGCTTTCTTT.

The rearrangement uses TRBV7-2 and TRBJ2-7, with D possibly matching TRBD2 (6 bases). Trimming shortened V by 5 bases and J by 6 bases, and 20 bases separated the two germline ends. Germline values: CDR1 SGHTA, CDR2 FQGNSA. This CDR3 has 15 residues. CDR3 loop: CASSLRGTRGGEQYF. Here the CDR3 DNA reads TGTGCCAGCAGCCTTAGAGGGACCCGGGGAGGCGAGCAGTACTTC.

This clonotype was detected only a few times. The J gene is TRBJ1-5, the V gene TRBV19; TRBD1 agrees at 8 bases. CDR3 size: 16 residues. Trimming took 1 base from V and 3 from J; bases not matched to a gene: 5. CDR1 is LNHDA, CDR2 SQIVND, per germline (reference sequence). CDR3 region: CASSIVGQGYNQPQHF. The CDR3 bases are TGTGCCAGTAGTATAGTAGGACAGGGTTACAATCAGCCCCAGCATTTT.

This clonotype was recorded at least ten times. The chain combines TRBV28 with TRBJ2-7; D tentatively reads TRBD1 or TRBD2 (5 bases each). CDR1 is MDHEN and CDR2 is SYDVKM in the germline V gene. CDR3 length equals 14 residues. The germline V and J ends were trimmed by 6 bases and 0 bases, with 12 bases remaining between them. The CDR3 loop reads CASSRGTFSYEQYF. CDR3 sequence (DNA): TGTGCCAGCAGCCGAGGGACCTTCTCCTACGAGCAGTACTTC.

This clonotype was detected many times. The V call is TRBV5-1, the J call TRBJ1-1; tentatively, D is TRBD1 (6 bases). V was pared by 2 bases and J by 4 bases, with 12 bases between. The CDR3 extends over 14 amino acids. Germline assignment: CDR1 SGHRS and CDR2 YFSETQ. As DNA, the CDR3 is TGCGCCAGCAGCTTTGAAGGGGGTGGCACTGAAGCTTTCTTT. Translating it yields CASSFEGGGTEAFF.